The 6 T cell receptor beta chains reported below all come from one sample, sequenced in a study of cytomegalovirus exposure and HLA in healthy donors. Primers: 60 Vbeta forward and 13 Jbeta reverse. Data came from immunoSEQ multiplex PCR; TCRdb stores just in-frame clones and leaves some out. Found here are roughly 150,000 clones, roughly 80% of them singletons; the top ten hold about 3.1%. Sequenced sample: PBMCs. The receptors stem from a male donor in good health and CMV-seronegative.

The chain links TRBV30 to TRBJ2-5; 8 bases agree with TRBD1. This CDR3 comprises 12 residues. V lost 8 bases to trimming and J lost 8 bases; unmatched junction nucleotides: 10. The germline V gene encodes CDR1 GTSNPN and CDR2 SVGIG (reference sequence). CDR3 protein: CAGNTGGSTQYF. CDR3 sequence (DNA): TGTGCCGGAAATACAGGGGGGAGTACCCAGTACTTC.

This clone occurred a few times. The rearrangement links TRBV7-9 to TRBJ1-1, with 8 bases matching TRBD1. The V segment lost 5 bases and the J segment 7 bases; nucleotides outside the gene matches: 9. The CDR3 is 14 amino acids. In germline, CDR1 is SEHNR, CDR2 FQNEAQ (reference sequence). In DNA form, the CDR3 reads TGTGCCAGCAGCCCGCCGACAGGGGATTTTGAAGCTTTCTTT. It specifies CASSPPTGDFEAFF.

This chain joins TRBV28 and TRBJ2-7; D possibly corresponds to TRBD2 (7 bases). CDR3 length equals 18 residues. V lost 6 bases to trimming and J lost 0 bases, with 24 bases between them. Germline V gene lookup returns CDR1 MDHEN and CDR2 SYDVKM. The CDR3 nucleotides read TGTGCCAGCAGCCTTATGGGGGGGGGCAGGGAGGACTCCTACGAGCAGTACTTC. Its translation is CASSLMGGGREDSYEQYF.

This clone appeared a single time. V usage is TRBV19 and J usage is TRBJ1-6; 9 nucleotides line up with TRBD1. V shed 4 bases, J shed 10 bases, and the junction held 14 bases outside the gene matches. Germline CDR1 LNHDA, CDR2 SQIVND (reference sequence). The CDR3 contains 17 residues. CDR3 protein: CASSKTLRDRVGSPLHF. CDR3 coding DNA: TGTGCCAGTAGTAAAACGCTCCGGGACAGGGTTGGGTCACCCCTCCACTTT.

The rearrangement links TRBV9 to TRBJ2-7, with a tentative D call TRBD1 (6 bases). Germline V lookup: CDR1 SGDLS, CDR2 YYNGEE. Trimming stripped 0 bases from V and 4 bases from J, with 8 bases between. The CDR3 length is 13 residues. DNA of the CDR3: TGTGCCAGCAGCGTAGGGGACACTTACGAGCAGTACTTC. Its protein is CASSVGDTYEQYF.

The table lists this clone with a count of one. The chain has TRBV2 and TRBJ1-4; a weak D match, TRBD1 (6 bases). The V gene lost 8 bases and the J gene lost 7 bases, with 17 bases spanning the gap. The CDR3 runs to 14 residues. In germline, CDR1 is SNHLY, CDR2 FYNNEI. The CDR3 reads CASGVWGRAEKLFF. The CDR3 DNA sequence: TGTGCCAGCGGGGTGTGGGGGCGCGCTGAAAAACTGTTTTTT.